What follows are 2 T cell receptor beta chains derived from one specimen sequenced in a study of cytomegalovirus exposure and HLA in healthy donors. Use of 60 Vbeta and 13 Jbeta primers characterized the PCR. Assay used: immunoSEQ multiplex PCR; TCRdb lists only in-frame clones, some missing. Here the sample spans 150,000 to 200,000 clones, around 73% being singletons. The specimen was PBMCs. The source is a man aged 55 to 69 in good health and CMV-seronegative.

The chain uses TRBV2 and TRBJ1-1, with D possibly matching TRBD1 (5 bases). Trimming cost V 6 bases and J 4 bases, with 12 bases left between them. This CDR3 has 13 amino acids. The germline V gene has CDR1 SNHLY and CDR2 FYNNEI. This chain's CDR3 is CASRDIPGTEAFF. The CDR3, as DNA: TGTGCCAGCAGGGACATTCCGGGCACTGAAGCTTTCTTT. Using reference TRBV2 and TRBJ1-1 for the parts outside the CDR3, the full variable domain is EPEVTQTPSHQVTQMGQEVILRCVPISNHLYFYWYRQILGQKVEFLVSFYNNEISEKSEIFDDQFSVERPDGSNFTLKIRSTKLEDSAMYFCASRDIPGTEAFFGQGTRLTVV.

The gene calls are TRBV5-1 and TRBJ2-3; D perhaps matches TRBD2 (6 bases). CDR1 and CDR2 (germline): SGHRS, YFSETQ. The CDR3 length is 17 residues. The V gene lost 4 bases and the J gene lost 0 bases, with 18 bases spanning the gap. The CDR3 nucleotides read TGCGCCAGCAGCCCCGGGTTGGCCAGCGGGAGCACAGATACGCAGTATTTT. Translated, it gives CASSPGLASGSTDTQYF. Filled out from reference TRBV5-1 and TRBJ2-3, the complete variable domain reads KAGVTQTPRYLIKTRGQQVTLSCSPISGHRSVSWYQQTPGQGLQFLFEYFSETQRNKGNFPGRFSGRQFSNSRSEMNVSTLELGDSALYLCASSPGLASGSTDTQYFGPGTRLTVL.